Following are 16 T cell receptor beta chains from one sample sequenced in a study of CD8+CD57+ T cells in acquired aplastic anemia. Sequenced patients had shown CD8+CD57+ cell expansion by flow cytometry. Genomic DNA, serving as template, underwent TCR beta VDJ and CDR3 profiling. MiXCR, run by TCRdb on the reads, gives a single entry per CDR3 protein. The sample holds some 180,000 distinct CDR3 sequences, roughly 60% seen once. Sequencing was done on a sample of sorted CD4+, CD8+, or CD8+CD57+ T cells (not recorded which) from PBMCs. These receptors were collected from a human donor with aplastic anemia.

The chain links TRBV13 to TRBJ1-3; D is ambiguous. Germline lookup yields CDR1 PRHDT and CDR2 FYEKMQ (reference sequence). The CDR3 has 13 amino acids. The V and J ends lost 7 bases and 4 bases respectively, with 11 bases between them. The CDR3 loop reads CASNADVGNTIYF. The DNA of the CDR3 is TGTGCCAGCAACGCGGACGTCGGAAACACCATATATTTT.

V and J are TRBV6-6 and TRBJ1-1, with D possibly matching TRBD1 (5 bases). CDR1 MNHNY and CDR2 SVGAGI come from the germline V gene (reference sequence). The V and J ends lost 7 bases and 6 bases respectively, with 12 bases between them. The CDR3 runs 12 residues. DNA for the CDR3: TGTGCCAGCACCCCGAGAGGGGCTGAAGCTTTCTTT. Translating gives CASTPRGAEAFF.

The CDR3 region has the DNA TGTGCCAGCAGTTACCGTGGTGGCTACACCTTC. This translates into CASSYRGGYTF. The chain carries TRBV6-5 and TRBJ1-2; no firm D call. This CDR3 contains 11 residues. With 2 bases removed from V and 7 bases from J, the gap between germline ends came to 5 bases. CDR1 and CDR2 (germline): MNHEY, SVGAGI.

At least ten counts were recorded for this clonotype. A junction boundary mismatches the germline segment, possibly from a read error. The chain is built from TRBV19 and TRBJ1-5, with 8 nucleotides matching TRBD1. The germline gives CDR1 LNHDA, CDR2 SQIVND (reference sequence). The CDR3 consists of 15 residues. CDR3 sequence (DNA): TGTGCCAGTAGTCTAGACAGGGGACGCAATCAGCCCCAGCATTTT. This encodes CASSLDRGRNQPQHF.

The rearrangement links TRBV18 to TRBJ2-5, with D tentatively TRBD2 (5 bases). Trimming stripped 4 bases from V and 9 bases from J, with 15 bases between. The CDR3 runs to 13 residues. Germline CDR1 and CDR2: KGHSH and LQKENI. The chain's CDR3 is CASSQTSGGSQYF. Here the CDR3 DNA reads TGTGCCAGCTCACAAACTAGTGGTGGGTCCCAGTACTTC.

V usage is TRBV19 and J usage is TRBJ1-2; 9 bases match TRBD1. The trim removed 3 bases at V and 4 bases at J, leaving 6 bases unmatched. This CDR3 contains 15 residues. Germline assignment: CDR1 LNHDA and CDR2 SQIVND (reference sequence). For the CDR3, the DNA is TGTGCCAGTAGTATTAGTCGGGACAGGGTCTATGGCTACACCTTC. Its translation is CASSISRDRVYGYTF.

There are a few counts of this clonotype. This sequence joins TRBV24-1 and TRBJ1-5, with D unclear. The CDR3 spans 14 residues. Per germline, CDR1 KGHDR and CDR2 SFDVKD. V was shortened by 5 bases and J by 0 bases, with 7 bases between the two germline ends. The CDR3 nucleotides are TGTGCCACCAGTGCGGTGGGTAGCAATCAGCCCCAGCATTTT. It encodes CATSAVGSNQPQHF.

This clonotype was counted only a few times. V is TRBV9 and J is TRBJ2-3; D is undetermined. CDR1 and CDR2 from the germline V gene are SGDLS and YYNGEE. CDR3 length: 15 residues. Trimming pared 0 bases from V and 1 base from J, leaving 9 bases between. The CDR3: CASSVDGVGTDTQYF. DNA for the CDR3: TGTGCCAGCAGCGTAGATGGGGTTGGCACAGATACGCAGTATTTT.

The gene calls are TRBV2 and TRBJ1-1, with a possible D match to TRBD1 (6 bases). The V gene's germline CDR1 is SNHLY and CDR2 FYNNEI. Between the trimmed V and J ends, which lost 7 bases and 0 bases, there was a span of 18 bases. The CDR3 runs to 16 residues. CDR3 region: CASNRETGLLNTEAFF. CDR3 in DNA: TGTGCCAGCAACCGTGAGACAGGATTGTTGAACACTGAAGCTTTCTTT.

V gene TRBV19 combines with J gene TRBJ2-3, with D possibly called TRBD1 or TRBD2 (6 bases each). The CDR3 covers 14 residues. V was clipped by 7 bases and J by 1 base, with 12 bases between them. Germline V gene sequence: CDR1 LNHDA, CDR2 SQIVND (reference sequence). The CDR3 spells CASKTRGGTDTQYF. The CDR3 DNA reads TGTGCCAGTAAGACAAGGGGGGGCACAGATACGCAGTATTTT. Combining the CDR3 with reference TRBV19 and TRBJ2-3 gives the whole variable domain DGGITQSPKYLFRKEGQNVTLSCEQNLNHDAMYWYRQDPGQGLRLIYYSQIVNDFQKGDIAEGYSVSREKKESFPLTVTSAQKNPTAFYLCASKTRGGTDTQYFGPGTRLTVL.

The chain couples TRBV9 to TRBJ2-3; 8 positions match TRBD2. Germline CDR1 reads SGDLS; CDR2 reads YYNGEE. The CDR3 loop spans 15 amino acids. Germline trimming cut 4 bases from V and 6 bases from J; bases unmatched to any gene: 10. CDR3 sequence: CASSPLAGSRDTQYF. The DNA for the CDR3 is TGTGCCAGCAGCCCCCTAGCGGGTTCACGGGATACGCAGTATTTT.

This clonotype has a count of ten or more. V gene TRBV5-1 combines with J gene TRBJ1-1; D is undetermined. This CDR3 is built from 13 residues. Trimming pared 2 bases from V and 4 bases from J, leaving 9 bases between. From germline, CDR1 is SGHRS and CDR2 YFSETQ. This CDR3 reads CASSFPESTEAFF. As DNA, the CDR3 is TGCGCCAGCAGCTTCCCGGAAAGCACTGAAGCTTTCTTT.

The J gene is TRBJ2-3, the V gene TRBV15; D unclear. The V and J ends lost 6 bases and 0 bases respectively, with 7 bases between them. This CDR3 is 13 amino acids long. CDR1 and CDR2 from the germline V gene are LNHNV and YYDKDF (reference sequence). The CDR3 loop reads CATRGGSTDTQYF. CDR3 DNA sequence: TGTGCCACCAGGGGCGGTAGCACAGATACGCAGTATTTT.

The rearrangement links TRBV14 to TRBJ1-3; D is undetermined. Germline CDR1 reads SGHDN; CDR2 reads FVKESK. V lost 0 bases and J 0 bases, leaving 12 bases between the germline ends. The CDR3 has 17 amino acids. The CDR3 protein is CASSQDRIQSSGNTIYF. The CDR3 DNA follows: TGTGCCAGCAGCCAAGATCGAATACAGAGCTCTGGAAACACCATATATTTT.

J is TRBJ2-3 and V is TRBV19, with TRBD2 as a possible D gene (5 bases). The germline V and J ends were trimmed by 0 bases and 5 bases, with 6 bases remaining between them. Germline V lookup: CDR1 LNHDA, CDR2 SQIVND (reference sequence). This CDR3 comprises 13 residues. CDR3 coding DNA: TGTGCCAGTAGTATAGACCGGGGAGATACGCAGTATTTT. Its protein is CASSIDRGDTQYF.

This clonotype was detected only a few times. This chain joins TRBV7-8 and TRBJ2-3; 13 nucleotides align to TRBD2. The CDR3 loop spans 17 amino acids. Losses at the gene ends were 0 bases for V and 1 base for J; bases not matched to a gene: 1. In germline, CDR1 is SGHVS, CDR2 FQNEAQ. In nucleotides, the CDR3 is TGTGCCAGCAGCTTAGCGGGGACTAGCGGGGGCACAGATACGCAGTATTTT. Its translation is CASSLAGTSGGTDTQYF.